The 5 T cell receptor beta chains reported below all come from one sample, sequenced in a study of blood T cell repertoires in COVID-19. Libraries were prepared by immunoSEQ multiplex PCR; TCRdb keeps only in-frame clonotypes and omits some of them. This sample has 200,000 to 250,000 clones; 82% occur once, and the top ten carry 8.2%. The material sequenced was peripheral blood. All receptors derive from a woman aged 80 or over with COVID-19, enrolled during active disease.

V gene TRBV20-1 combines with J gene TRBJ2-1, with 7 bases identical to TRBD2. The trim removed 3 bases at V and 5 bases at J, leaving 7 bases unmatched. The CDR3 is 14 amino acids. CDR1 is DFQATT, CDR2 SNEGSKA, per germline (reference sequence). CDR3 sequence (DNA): TGCAGTGCTAGTGGGTTGCGGGAGAACAATGAGCAGTTCTTC. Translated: CSASGLRENNEQFF.

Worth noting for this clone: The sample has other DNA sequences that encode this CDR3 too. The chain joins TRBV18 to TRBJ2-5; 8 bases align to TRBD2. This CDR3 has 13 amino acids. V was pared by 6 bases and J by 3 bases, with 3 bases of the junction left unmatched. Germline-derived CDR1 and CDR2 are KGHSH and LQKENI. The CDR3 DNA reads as TGTGCCAGCTCTCCGGGACTAGAAGAGACCCAGTACTTC. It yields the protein CASSPGLEETQYF.

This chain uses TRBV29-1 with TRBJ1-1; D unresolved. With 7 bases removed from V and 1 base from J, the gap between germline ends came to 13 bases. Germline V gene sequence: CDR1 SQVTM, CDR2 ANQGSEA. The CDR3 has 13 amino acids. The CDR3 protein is CSAVNDRNTEAFF. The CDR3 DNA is TGCAGCGCCGTCAACGATAGGAACACTGAAGCTTTCTTT.

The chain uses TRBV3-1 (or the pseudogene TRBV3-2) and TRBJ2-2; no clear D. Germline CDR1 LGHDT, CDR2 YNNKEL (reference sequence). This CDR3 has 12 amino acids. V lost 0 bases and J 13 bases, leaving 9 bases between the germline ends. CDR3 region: CASSQDLSWLFF. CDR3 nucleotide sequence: TGTGCCAGCAGCCAAGACCTAAGTTGGCTGTTTTTT.

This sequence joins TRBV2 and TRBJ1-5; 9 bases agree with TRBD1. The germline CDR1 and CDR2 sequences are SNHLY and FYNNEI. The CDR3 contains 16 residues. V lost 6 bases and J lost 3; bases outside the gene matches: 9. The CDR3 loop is CASRPRGQGTNQPQHF. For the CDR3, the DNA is TGTGCCAGCAGACCGAGGGGACAGGGAACCAATCAGCCCCAGCATTTT.